Sequencing of this T cell receptor (beta chain) was carried out in a study of regulatory T cells in long-lasting Graves disease. The CDR3 runs 14 residues. V shed 1 base and J shed 2 bases, with 6 bases lying between them. The germline CDR1 and CDR2 sequences are SGHTA and FQGNSA. Stated time point: newly diagnosed GD, antithyroid drugs for less than 3 months. PBMCs were the source of the RNA used for TCR sequencing. Construction of TCR beta libraries relied on iRepertoire HTBI primers and on Arm-PCR targeting CDR3 regions. MiXCR was run by TCRdb on the multiplex PCR reads, yielding one entry per CDR3 protein. Here the sample spans under 700,000 distinct CDR3 sequences, around 15% being singletons. This clonotype was seen only a few times. Its antigen is unidentified. Points from the study as a whole: Favored gene segments in persistent disease were TRBV28, TRBJ1-2 and TRBJ2-5. Researchers reported studying only peripheral blood, not thyroid tissue.

These sequences were also reported in another study, on T cells in Graves' hyperthyroidism and ophthalmopathy. That investigation notes: The primer set for the first-round RT-PCR of the TCR CDR3 was HTBI.

The V gene is TRBV7-2, the J gene TRBJ1-3; D is uncertain. The sequences come from peripheral blood mononuclear cells (PBMCs), collected at new diagnosis, from a patient treated with antithyroid drugs. The receptor's source is a woman aged 40-60 years with Graves disease. CDR3 bases: TGTGCCAGCAGCTTAGTGGTTACTGGAAACACCATATATTTT. It translates to CASSLVVTGNTIYF.